One sample yielded the 16 T cell receptor beta chains listed below, sequenced in a study of blood T cell repertoires in COVID-19. Data came from immunoSEQ multiplex PCR; TCRdb stores just in-frame clones and leaves some out. Of roughly 250,000 clones detected, around 87% appear once; the ten largest clones hold 1.6%. The sequencing input was PBMCs or T cells enriched from blood (not recorded which). The receptors were sampled from a woman aged 50 to 60 who had recovered from COVID-19.

The rearrangement links TRBV7-2 to TRBJ2-7, with 7 bases aligning to TRBD2. Germline trimming cut 1 base from V and 7 bases from J; bases unmatched to any gene: 10. The germline V gene has CDR1 SGHTA and CDR2 FQGNSA. The CDR3 runs to 15 residues. This chain's CDR3 is CASSLGSGGLYEQYF. In DNA form, the CDR3 reads TGTGCCAGCAGCTTAGGGTCGGGAGGATTGTATGAGCAGTACTTC.

The chain combines TRBV13 with TRBJ2-5; 9 bases map to TRBD2. Germline assignment: CDR1 PRHDT and CDR2 FYEKMQ (reference sequence). The V segment lost 5 bases and the J segment 4 bases; nucleotides outside the gene matches: 17. The CDR3 has 18 amino acids. The CDR3 DNA reads as TGTGCCAGCAGCACTCCCCACCCAGCGGGAGGAGGAGGAGAGACCCAGTACTTC. Protein sequence: CASSTPHPAGGGGETQYF.

The rearrangement joins TRBV19 to TRBJ1-4; no firm D call. The CDR3 contains 15 residues. Germline lookup yields CDR1 LNHDA and CDR2 SQIVND (reference sequence). Trimming removed 5 bases at V and 7 bases at J, with 17 bases between. The CDR3 DNA follows: TGTGCCAGTAGTCTTAACCCCCAAGGAGGTGAAAAACTGTTTTTT. Amino acids: CASSLNPQGGEKLFF.

V usage is TRBV2 and J usage is TRBJ2-3; no reliable D call. The V gene lost 5 bases and the J gene lost 0 bases, with 9 bases spanning the gap. Germline CDR1 and CDR2: SNHLY and FYNNEI. This CDR3 contains 14 residues. CDR3 in DNA: TGTGCCAGCAGTCGGGTCCTAAGCACAGATACGCAGTATTTT. Amino acids: CASSRVLSTDTQYF. The entire variable domain, with the rest obtained from reference TRBV2 and TRBJ2-3, is as follows: EPEVTQTPSHQVTQMGQEVILRCVPISNHLYFYWYRQILGQKVEFLVSFYNNEISEKSEIFDDQFSVERPDGSNFTLKIRSTKLEDSAMYFCASSRVLSTDTQYFGPGTRLTVL.

The chain carries TRBV30 and TRBJ1-5; a weak D match, TRBD1 (5 bases). The CDR3 contains 12 residues. V dropped 3 bases and J dropped 4 bases, with 7 bases sitting between them. The germline gives CDR1 GTSNPN, CDR2 SVGIG (reference sequence). The CDR3 region is CAWRTENQPQHF. The CDR3 DNA sequence: TGTGCCTGGAGGACAGAAAATCAGCCCCAGCATTTT.

The CDR3 spells CASSRTGRSEKLFF. In DNA form, the CDR3 reads TGTGCCAGCAGCCGAACAGGGCGGAGTGAAAAACTGTTTTTT. The genes are TRBV14 and TRBJ1-4; TRBD1 might be the D (6 bases). V lost 4 bases to trimming and J lost 7 bases, with 13 bases between them. The CDR3 is made up of 14 amino acids. The germline V gene encodes CDR1 SGHDN and CDR2 FVKESK.

CDR3 nucleotides: TGTGCCACACAGCGGGGGGGGCTTGGGGAGACCCAGTACTTC. Its translation is CATQRGGLGETQYF. The rearrangement links TRBV7-2 to TRBJ2-5, with 10 bases matching TRBD2. The germline CDR1 and CDR2 sequences are SGHTA and FQGNSA. This CDR3 has 14 amino acids. V shed 10 bases and J 5 bases; nucleotides not matched to a gene: 10.

The rearrangement uses TRBV3-1 (or the pseudogene TRBV3-2) and TRBJ1-1; 7 positions match TRBD1. Germline-derived CDR1 and CDR2 are LGHDT and YNNKEL (reference sequence). The junction had 0 bases not matched to a gene; V was cut back by 1 base and J by 4 bases. The CDR3 totals 13 residues. The CDR3 nucleotides read TGTGCCAGCAGCCAAGCAGGGGGCACTGAAGCTTTCTTT. Its translation is CASSQAGGTEAFF.

The genes are TRBV5-4 and TRBJ1-1; D uncertain. CDR3 size: 15 residues. V was trimmed by 1 base and J by 3 bases, leaving 13 bases between them. Germline lookup yields CDR1 SGHNT and CDR2 YYREEE (reference sequence). The CDR3 region is CASSLRGIEHTEAFF. Here the CDR3 DNA reads TGTGCCAGCAGCTTGCGGGGAATCGAGCACACTGAAGCTTTCTTT.

The chain is built from TRBV9 and TRBJ2-3; 12 nucleotides line up with TRBD2. The germline gives CDR1 SGDLS, CDR2 YYNGEE. J gave up 3 bases and V 3 bases, and 26 bases lay outside the gene matches. This CDR3 region has 23 residues. The CDR3 bases are TGTGCCAGCAGCGCACCTAGCGGGAGGGCCACTGGGCCTCTAAGTCTGGGGACAGATACGCAGTATTTT. Residues: CASSAPSGRATGPLSLGTDTQYF. The entire variable domain, with the rest obtained from reference TRBV9 and TRBJ2-3, is as follows: DSGVTQTPKHLITATGQRVTLRCSPRSGDLSVYWYQQSLDQGLQFLIQYYNGEERAKGNILERFSAQQFPDLHSELNLSSLELGDSALYFCASSAPSGRATGPLSLGTDTQYFGPGTRLTVL.

A few counts support this clone. The V and J genes are TRBV11-3 and TRBJ2-1; 7 bases map to TRBD2. CDR1 and CDR2 (germline): SGHNT, YENEEA. The J segment lost 3 bases and the V segment lost 5 bases, leaving 16 bases of the junction unmatched. This CDR3 comprises 18 residues. This CDR3 is CASSPNSGLREGYNEQFF. CDR3 coding DNA: TGTGCCAGCAGCCCGAACTCGGGACTACGTGAGGGCTACAATGAGCAGTTCTTC.

The CDR3 DNA follows: TGTGCCAGCAGCTTAAGTAGTAAATCCTACGAGCAGTACTTC. It encodes CASSLSSKSYEQYF. The chain joins TRBV7-8 to TRBJ2-7; D remains ambiguous. V lost 2 bases and J 1 base, leaving 9 bases between the germline ends. From germline, CDR1 is SGHVS and CDR2 FQNEAQ. This CDR3 contains 14 residues.

The chain uses TRBV19 and TRBJ1-2, with TRBD1 as a possible D gene (5 bases). The V end was cut by 3 bases, the J end by 4 bases, with 15 bases between. Looked up from germline, CDR1 is LNHDA and CDR2 is SQIVND (reference sequence). This CDR3 comprises 15 residues. This CDR3 is CASSIASAGSYGYTF. CDR3 sequence (DNA): TGTGCCAGTAGTATTGCTAGTGCAGGGTCCTATGGCTACACCTTC. Full variable domain (missing parts from reference TRBV19 and TRBJ1-2): DGGITQSPKYLFRKEGQNVTLSCEQNLNHDAMYWYRQDPGQGLRLIYYSQIVNDFQKGDIAEGYSVSREKKESFPLTVTSAQKNPTAFYLCASSIASAGSYGYTFGSGTRLTVV.

The chain has TRBV9 and TRBJ2-3; 10 positions match TRBD2. V gave up 3 bases and J gave up 6 bases; unmatched junction bases: 10. Germline loops: CDR1 SGDLS, CDR2 YYNGEE. The CDR3 has 16 amino acids. CDR3 loop: CASSAGSGRSGDTQYF. CDR3 in DNA: TGTGCCAGCAGCGCAGGTAGCGGGAGGTCAGGCGATACGCAGTATTTT.

This sequence joins TRBV6-1 and TRBJ2-3; TRBD2 matches at 8 bases. This CDR3 region has 15 residues. Germline V gene data show CDR1 as MNHNS and CDR2 as SASEGT. After removal of 3 bases from V and 4 bases from J, the junction contained 6 bases not matched to a gene. CDR3 in amino acids: CASSDPPGGPDTQYF. Written as DNA, the CDR3 is TGTGCCAGCAGTGACCCACCGGGGGGGCCAGATACGCAGTATTTT.

This rearrangement joins TRBV24-1 to TRBJ2-3, with D possibly being TRBD2 (6 bases). Trimming took 7 bases from V and 4 from J, leaving 11 bases between them. This CDR3 is built from 13 residues. From germline, CDR1 is KGHDR and CDR2 SFDVKD. CDR3 sequence reads: CATRAGPSDTQYF. The CDR3 region has the DNA TGTGCCACCAGGGCGGGACCATCAGATACGCAGTATTTT.